These 23 T cell receptor beta chains share one sample of origin, sequenced in a study of blood T cell repertoires in COVID-19. Here immunoSEQ multiplex PCR was the method, and the copy in TCRdb shows in-frame clones only, minus some. The repertoire includes 100,000 or so clones, 70% to 90% of them detected once, and about 10% sits in the top ten. Sequences were obtained from peripheral blood. The receptors were gathered from a man aged 40-49 years with active or convalescent COVID-19.

The V call is TRBV18, the J call TRBJ2-5; tentatively, D is TRBD1 (6 bases). Germline CDR1 is KGHSH and CDR2 is LQKENI. Trimming took off 2 bases at V and 5 bases at J, with 12 bases between the two ends. This CDR3 has 14 residues. The CDR3 bases are TGTGCCAGCTCACCAATCACAGGGCAGGAGACCCAGTACTTC. It codes for CASSPITGQETQYF.

The V and J genes are TRBV2 and TRBJ2-1; possibly TRBD2 for D (6 bases). Trimming left V 5 bases short and J 7 bases short, with 12 bases between. Germline V CDR1 and CDR2: SNHLY, FYNNEI. The CDR3 contains 13 residues. The CDR3 coding sequence is TGTGCCAGCAGTCTAACGGGAGTGAATGAGCAGTTCTTC. Translation gives CASSLTGVNEQFF. Based on the CDR3 plus reference TRBV2 and TRBJ2-1, the full variable domain is EPEVTQTPSHQVTQMGQEVILRCVPISNHLYFYWYRQILGQKVEFLVSFYNNEISEKSEIFDDQFSVERPDGSNFTLKIRSTKLEDSAMYFCASSLTGVNEQFFGPGTRLTVL.

The chain is built from TRBV19 and TRBJ1-5, with 9 bases that match TRBD1. The ends lost 5 bases at V and 4 bases at J; junction bases unmatched: 15. The CDR3 sequence is 18 residues long. CDR1 is LNHDA, CDR2 SQIVND, per germline (reference sequence). The CDR3 spells CASSPLLRGTGINQPQHF. The CDR3 region has the DNA TGTGCCAGTAGTCCACTCCTAAGGGGGACAGGGATAAATCAGCCCCAGCATTTT.

The chain combines TRBV19 with TRBJ2-1; 7 nucleotides align to TRBD1. V was clipped by 10 bases and J by 6 bases; unmatched bases: 6. The CDR3 has 12 residues. Per germline, CDR1 LNHDA and CDR2 SQIVND (reference sequence). The CDR3 loop is CATRQGSNEQFF. CDR3 DNA: TGTGCCACCAGACAGGGAAGCAATGAGCAGTTCTTC.

This chain joins TRBV6-1 and TRBJ1-2; 10 nucleotides align to TRBD1. Trimming cost V 2 bases and J 8 bases; bases outside gene matches: 5. The CDR3 is made up of 14 amino acids. In germline, CDR1 is MNHNS, CDR2 SASEGT. The CDR3 nucleotides read TGTGCCAGCAGTGAAAGGGGACAGGGGATGGGCTACACCTTC. Amino acid sequence: CASSERGQGMGYTF.

The rearrangement uses TRBV25-1 and TRBJ2-1; no clear D gene. V shed 8 bases and J shed 8 bases, with 16 bases lying between them. The CDR3 loop spans 13 amino acids. Germline V gene data show CDR1 as MGHDK and CDR2 as SYGVNS. The CDR3 region has the DNA TGTGCCAGCGCCCCGCCCCTTCGGGATGAGCAGTTCTTC. This encodes CASAPPLRDEQFF.

Note on this clone: This specimen includes other DNA sequences encoding the same CDR3. The V gene is TRBV9, the J gene TRBJ1-1; D call uncertain. Germline values: CDR1 SGDLS, CDR2 YYNGEE. CDR3 size: 14 residues. Trimming removed 0 bases at V and 0 bases at J, with 6 bases between. The CDR3 DNA reads as TGTGCCAGCAGCGTAGCAGGAATGAACACTGAAGCTTTCTTT. Translating it yields CASSVAGMNTEAFF.

This clone was detected once. This CDR3 reads CASSLGLATDEQFF. For the CDR3, the DNA is TGTGCCAGCAGCTTAGGACTAGCTACGGATGAGCAGTTCTTC. V is TRBV7-2 and J is TRBJ2-1; 7 bases are a match to TRBD2. Germline CDR1 is SGHTA and CDR2 is FQGNSA. Trimming removed 1 base from V and 8 bases from J; junction bases left unmatched: 5. CDR3 length equals 14 residues.

The chain carries TRBV2 and TRBJ2-1, with TRBD1 matching 11 bases. V lost 7 bases and J lost 6; bases outside the gene matches: 8. CDR1 SNHLY and CDR2 FYNNEI come from the germline V gene. This CDR3 contains 15 residues. CDR3 residues: CASTPRTGGFNEQFF. The CDR3 bases are TGTGCCAGCACCCCCAGGACAGGGGGCTTCAATGAGCAGTTCTTC.

This sequence joins TRBV27 and TRBJ2-3, with a weak D call TRBD2 (7 bases). CDR1 and CDR2 (germline): MNHEY, SMNVEV (reference sequence). With 6 bases removed from V and 2 bases from J, the gap between germline ends came to 12 bases. The CDR3 is 14 amino acids. For the CDR3, the DNA is TGTGCCAGCAGGAGGGGGGGTTCCACAGATACGCAGTATTTT. As protein: CASRRGGSTDTQYF.

This chain uses TRBV11-2 with TRBJ2-2, with TRBD1 as a possible D gene (5 bases). V was clipped by 3 bases and J by 7 bases, with 21 bases between them. Germline lookup yields CDR1 SGHAT and CDR2 FQNNGV. This CDR3 has 17 residues. The CDR3 protein is CASSFVRRGARIGELFF. The CDR3 DNA is TGTGCCAGCAGCTTCGTGAGGCGTGGGGCTAGGATCGGGGAGCTGTTTTTT.

CDR3 DNA sequence: TGTGCCACCAGCAGAGACCAAAGCGACAGGTCCCTTCCTACAAACTATGGCTACACCTTC. Amino acids: CATSRDQSDRSLPTNYGYTF. V is TRBV15 and J is TRBJ1-2; TRBD1 might be the D (6 bases). This CDR3 is built from 20 residues. V was trimmed by 0 bases and J by 2 bases, leaving 25 bases between them. CDR1 is LNHNV, CDR2 YYDKDF, per germline (reference sequence).

V usage is TRBV18 and J usage is TRBJ1-1; tentative D call: TRBD1 (5 bases). Germline V lookup: CDR1 KGHSH, CDR2 LQKENI. Trimming removed 1 base at V and 5 bases at J, with 17 bases between. CDR3 size: 16 residues. The CDR3 spells CASSPLGGAGETEAFF. The CDR3 nucleotides are TGTGCCAGCTCACCACTCGGAGGGGCGGGAGAGACTGAAGCTTTCTTT. Based on the CDR3 plus reference TRBV18 and TRBJ1-1, the full variable domain is NAGVMQNPRHLVRRRGQEARLRCSPMKGHSHVYWYRQLPEEGLKFMVYLQKENIIDESGMPKERFSAEFPKEGPSILRIQQVVRGDSAAYFCASSPLGGAGETEAFFGQGTRLTVV.

This clone was recorded once. V and J are TRBV3-1 (or the pseudogene TRBV3-2) and TRBJ1-1; possibly TRBD1 for D (5 bases). V lost 3 bases and J lost 11, with 13 bases in between. The CDR3 spans 12 residues. Per germline, CDR1 LGHDT and CDR2 YNNKEL (reference sequence). The CDR3 is CASSQGLGGAFF. CDR3 nucleotide sequence: TGTGCCAGCAGCCAGGGACTCGGAGGGGCTTTCTTT.

The chain links TRBV2 to TRBJ2-2; 13 bases are shared with TRBD2. The junction had 5 bases not matched to a gene; V was cut back by 4 bases and J by 9 bases. The germline gives CDR1 SNHLY, CDR2 FYNNEI. This CDR3 spans 15 amino acids. CDR3 in amino acids: CASSGTSGGFWELFF. As DNA, the CDR3 is TGTGCCAGCAGTGGGACTAGCGGGGGTTTCTGGGAGCTGTTTTTT.

The gene calls are TRBV19 and TRBJ1-5; TRBD1 matches 8 bases. With V trimmed by 5 bases and J by 2 bases, 5 bases remained unmatched. The CDR3 extends over 15 amino acids. Germline assignment: CDR1 LNHDA and CDR2 SQIVND (reference sequence). This CDR3 reads CASSQGAQGNQPQHF. CDR3 DNA sequence: TGTGCCAGTAGTCAGGGGGCGCAAGGCAATCAGCCCCAGCATTTT.

The chain employs TRBV19 and TRBJ1-4; 10 bases align to TRBD1. Germline V gene data show CDR1 as LNHDA and CDR2 as SQIVND (reference sequence). J lost 8 bases, V lost 5 bases, and 2 bases had no gene match. The CDR3 totals 13 residues. CDR3 loop: CASSGQGGEKLFF. The CDR3 nucleotides are TGTGCCAGTAGTGGACAGGGGGGCGAAAAACTGTTTTTT.

The chain couples TRBV30 to TRBJ2-6, with a weak D call TRBD1 (5 bases). The CDR3 loop spans 13 amino acids. V was shortened by 5 bases and J by 3 bases, with 8 bases between the two germline ends. The germline V gene has CDR1 GTSNPN and CDR2 SVGIG (reference sequence). The CDR3 spells CAWQGIGANVLTF. CDR3 bases: TGTGCCTGGCAGGGAATTGGGGCCAACGTCCTGACTTTC.

The CDR3 protein is CASSYARTGGEGYTF. DNA for the CDR3: TGTGCCAGCAGTTACGCGCGGACAGGGGGCGAAGGCTACACCTTC. The chain has TRBV6-2 or TRBV6-3 and TRBJ1-2, with TRBD1 identical over 11 bases. Germline values: CDR1 MNHEY, CDR2 SVGEGT. After removal of 2 bases from V and 8 bases from J, the junction contained 7 bases not matched to a gene. CDR3 length: 15 amino acids.

The genes are TRBV7-6 and TRBJ2-3, with 7 bases aligning to TRBD2. Germline CDR1 reads SGHVS; CDR2 reads FNYEAQ. This CDR3 spans 15 amino acids. V lost 4 bases and J lost 0; bases outside the gene matches: 4. Here the CDR3 reads CASSSGGFSTDTQYF. The DNA for the CDR3 is TGTGCCAGCAGCTCCGGGGGGTTTAGCACAGATACGCAGTATTTT.

This clone occurred once. The chain combines TRBV15 with TRBJ2-3; maybe TRBD2 (6 bases). Germline-derived CDR1 and CDR2 are LNHNV and YYDKDF (reference sequence). This CDR3 is 15 amino acids long. Deletions cut 5 bases from V and 0 bases from J, with 12 bases between. CDR3 bases: TGTGCCACCAGCGGGGGACTGCGGAGCACAGATACGCAGTATTTT. It codes for CATSGGLRSTDTQYF.

The J gene is TRBJ1-2, the V gene TRBV6-2 or TRBV6-3, with D maybe TRBD1 (5 bases). Looked up from germline, CDR1 is MNHEY and CDR2 is SVGEGT. Trimming pared 7 bases from V and 2 bases from J, leaving 17 bases between. This CDR3 has 15 residues. CDR3 loop: CASTPPTRQNYGYTF. In DNA, the CDR3 is TGTGCCAGCACCCCCCCAACACGACAGAACTATGGCTACACCTTC.

The genes are TRBV7-2 and TRBJ2-2; D ambiguous. From germline, CDR1 is SGHTA and CDR2 FQGNSA. The V gene lost 6 bases and the J gene lost 1 base, with 12 bases spanning the gap. The CDR3 runs 15 residues. CDR3 DNA sequence: TGTGCCAGCAGGCAAAAAACAGTGAACACCGGGGAGCTGTTTTTT. It translates to CASRQKTVNTGELFF.